The source of this T cell receptor beta chain is a study of immune evolution from preneoplasia to lung adenocarcinoma. General study findings and limits: Highest clonality occurred in KRAS-mutant, not EGFR-mutant or double wild-type, nodules.

Sequencing used immunoSEQ multiplex PCR; TCRdb keeps in-frame clones, though not all of them. The profile shows 11,000 to 15,000 clones, more than 80% of them singletons. Germline CDR1 reads SGHNT; CDR2 reads YYREEE (reference sequence). Trimming shortened V by 4 bases and J by 5 bases, and 10 bases separated the two germline ends. The length of the CDR3 is 13 residues. As to this clone: As yet, its antigen is unknown.

The material sequenced was FFPE minimally invasive lung adenocarcinoma tissue. The V and J genes are TRBV5-4 and TRBJ2-1; possibly TRBD1 for D (6 bases). The TCR sequence derives from a person aged 65 to 79 with lung adenocarcinoma. CDR3 nucleotide sequence: TGTGCCAGCAGCGGGGACAAAAACAATGAGCAGTTCTTC. This translates into CASSGDKNNEQFF.